This T cell receptor beta chain comes out of a study of shared clonotypes between healthy human individuals. Libraries were prepared by immunoSEQ multiplex PCR; TCRdb keeps only in-frame clonotypes and omits some of them. Among around 600,000 clones listed, approximately 95% were seen once. CD45RO-negative, CCR7-positively selected cells formed the naive CD8 fraction, excluding terminally differentiated effector memory CD45RA+ cells. Sequencing was done on a sample of naive CD8+ T cells sorted from blood. This sequence was found in a woman aged 25 to 39 in good health.

The CDR3 here is CAWYDLAGSSYEQYF. The CDR3 bases are TGTGCCTGGTATGACCTAGCGGGGAGCTCCTACGAGCAGTACTTC. The rearrangement links TRBV30 to TRBJ2-7; 9 nucleotides align to TRBD2. CDR1 GTSNPN and CDR2 SVGIG come from the germline V gene (reference sequence). The junction had 8 bases not matched to a gene; V was cut back by 5 bases and J by 0 bases. The CDR3 is 15 residues long.